Listed here are 3 T cell receptor beta chains from one sample, sequenced in a study of CXCR3-negative and CXCR3-positive naive CD8 T cells. Libraries of TRB cDNA were made by 5' RACE and carried UMIs. No DNA is given; TCRdb re-called the 5' RACE reads and lists each CDR3 protein once. The sample data list tens of thousands of distinct CDR3 sequences. The sample consisted of naive CXCR3- CD8+ T cells from blood. Stated subset: CD45RO-CCR7+CD27+CD95- naive CD8+ T cells lacking CXCR3 (TNR3-). The receptors were gathered from a human donor in good health. Some clones in this sample may be carry-over from other donors' samples.

The rearrangement uses TRBV29-1 and TRBJ1-2. The CDR3 has 13 residues. CDR1 is SQVTM, CDR2 ANQGSEA, per germline. CDR3: CSAFGGPGYGYTF. Full variable domain (missing parts from reference TRBV29-1 and TRBJ1-2): SAVISQKPSRDICQRGTSLTIQCQVDSQVTMMFWYRQQPGQSLTLIATANQGSEATYESGFVIDKFPISRPNLTFSTLTVSNMSPEDSSIYLCSAFGGPGYGYTFGSGTRLTVV.

This sequence joins TRBV7-9 and TRBJ2-7; TCRdb returns TRBD1, unconfirmable since there is no DNA. CDR3 length: 18 amino acids. Germline CDR1 is SEHNR and CDR2 is FQNEAQ (reference sequence). Here the CDR3 reads CASSFHRGREGPGSEQYF.

The chain carries TRBV28 and TRBJ1-6; without DNA, the TCRdb call of TRBD1 cannot be checked. This CDR3 has 14 amino acids. Germline CDR1 and CDR2: MDHEN and SYDVKM. The CDR3 here is CASTQQGGWSPLHF.